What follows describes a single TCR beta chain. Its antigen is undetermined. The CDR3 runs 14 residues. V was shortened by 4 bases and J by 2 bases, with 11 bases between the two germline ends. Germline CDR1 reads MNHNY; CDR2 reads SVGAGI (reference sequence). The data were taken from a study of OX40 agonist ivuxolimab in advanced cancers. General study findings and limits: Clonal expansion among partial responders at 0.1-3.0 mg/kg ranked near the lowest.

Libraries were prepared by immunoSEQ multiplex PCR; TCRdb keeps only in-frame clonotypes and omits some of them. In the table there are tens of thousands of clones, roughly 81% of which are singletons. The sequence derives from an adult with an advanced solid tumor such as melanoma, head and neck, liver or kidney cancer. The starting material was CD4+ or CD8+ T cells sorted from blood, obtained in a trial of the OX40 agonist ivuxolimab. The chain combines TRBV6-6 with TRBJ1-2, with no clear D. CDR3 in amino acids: CASSLAVSNYGYTF. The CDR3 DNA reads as TGTGCCAGCAGTTTGGCCGTATCGAACTATGGCTACACCTTC.